These 30 T cell receptor beta chains were all obtained from the same sample, sequenced in a study of beta chain features in type 1 diabetes (dated by TCRdb to the late 2010s). Library method: the immunoSEQ multiplex PCR assay. The High Capacity cDNA Reverse Transcription Kit was used to reverse transcribe all of the isolated RNA, meaning that expressed TCRB transcripts were what got sequenced. Imported from immuneACCESS, the table was reduced by TCRdb to in-frame sequences with V and J called. These copies leave out some clones; in studies compared against another copy, an unresolved V gene accounts for under half, and the cause of the remainder is not known. The sample table shows 300,000 to 350,000 clones, and around a fifth are seen once. Together, the top ten hold under 0.05% of the sample. Sequencing was carried out using naive CD4+ T cells from blood. What this sample's cell subset or site label stands for: true naive CD4+ T cells. Every receptor here comes from a woman aged 18-35 years in good health.

This chain connects TRBV7-2 to TRBJ2-5; D gene uncertain. Germline-derived CDR1 and CDR2 are SGHTA and FQGNSA. There are 13 residues in the CDR3. Deletions cut 0 bases from V and 5 bases from J, with 7 bases between. The CDR3 bases are TGTGCCAGCAGCTTAGCGCAGTTTGAGACCCAGTACTTC. Residues: CASSLAQFETQYF. Full variable domain (rest looked up from reference TRBV7-2 and TRBJ2-5): GAGVSQSPSNKVTEKGKDVELRCDPISGHTALYWYRQSLGQGLEFLIYFQGNSAPDKSGLPSDRFSAERTGGSVSTLTIQRTQQEDSAVYLCASSLAQFETQYFGPGTRLLVL.

This clone was found a few times. The chain employs TRBV7-9 and TRBJ2-1; 7 nucleotides match TRBD2. Germline V gene lookup returns CDR1 SEHNR and CDR2 FQNEAQ (reference sequence). After removal of 1 base from V and 4 bases from J, the junction contained 7 bases not matched to a gene. The CDR3 runs to 16 residues. The CDR3 DNA reads as TGTGCCAGCAGCTTAGTGGCTAGCGGAGCGTACAATGAGCAGTTCTTC. As protein: CASSLVASGAYNEQFF. The full variable domain, in which reference TRBV7-9 and TRBJ2-1 provide the parts outside the CDR3, is DTGVSQNPRHKITKRGQNVTFRCDPISEHNRLYWYRQTLGQGPEFLTYFQNEAQLEKSRLLSDRFSAERPKGSFSTLEIQRTEQGDSAMYLCASSLVASGAYNEQFFGPGTRLTVL.

V and J are TRBV6-1 and TRBJ2-7; no firm D call. Germline assignment: CDR1 MNHNS and CDR2 SASEGT. The CDR3 sequence is 14 residues long. With 1 base removed from V and 3 bases from J, the gap between germline ends came to 10 bases. The DNA for the CDR3 is TGTGCCAGCAGTGAAGTTAATAGTTACTACGAGCAGTACTTC. Translating gives CASSEVNSYYEQYF.

This clone was counted a few times. The V gene is TRBV2, the J gene TRBJ2-7; tentative D call: TRBD2 (7 bases). This CDR3 comprises 11 residues. In germline, CDR1 is SNHLY, CDR2 FYNNEI. For the CDR3, the DNA is TGTGTTAACGGGGAGGGGGACGAGCAGTACTTC. Protein: CVNGEGDEQYF.

This clone was detected only a few times. J is TRBJ2-5 and V is TRBV28; D gene uncertain. CDR1 MDHEN and CDR2 SYDVKM come from the germline V gene. This CDR3 spans 14 amino acids. Trimming cost V 3 bases and J 0 bases, with 8 bases left between them. The CDR3 here is CASSFSGHQETQYF. In DNA, the CDR3 is TGTGCCAGCAGTTTTAGTGGTCACCAAGAGACCCAGTACTTC.

This clone has more than one count but fewer than ten. The chain has TRBV14 and TRBJ2-7; 12 bases agree with TRBD1. The CDR3 extends over 17 amino acids. V lost 4 bases to trimming and J lost 4 bases; unmatched junction nucleotides: 11. Per germline, CDR1 SGHDN and CDR2 FVKESK. Here the CDR3 DNA reads TGTGCCAGCAGCCCCGATCCCGGGACAGGGGGCTTATACGAGCAGTACTTC. Protein: CASSPDPGTGGLYEQYF.

The CDR3 DNA follows: TGTGCCAGCACCAAAGGTCGGGGCACAGATACGCAGTATTTT. Its translation is CASTKGRGTDTQYF. The chain joins TRBV6-5 to TRBJ2-3; D call uncertain. In germline, CDR1 is MNHEY, CDR2 SVGAGI. The CDR3 is 14 residues long. V lost 7 bases and J lost 1, with 12 bases in between.

This clone was seen a handful of times. The CDR3 region is CASSSTGTGGTDTQYF. The CDR3 bases are TGTGCCAGCAGCTCAACCGGGACAGGGGGTACAGATACGCAGTATTTT. This chain links TRBV9 with TRBJ2-3; 11 bases are shared with TRBD1. The V gene end was trimmed by 4 bases and the J gene end by 3 bases; junction bases not matched to a gene: 7. The CDR3 is 16 amino acids. CDR1 is SGDLS, CDR2 YYNGEE, per germline.

The genes are TRBV7-6 and TRBJ2-1; a weak D match, TRBD1 (6 bases). In germline, CDR1 is SGHVS, CDR2 FNYEAQ. V lost 2 bases and J 1 base, leaving 6 bases between the germline ends. The CDR3 runs to 14 residues. The CDR3 DNA reads as TGTGCCAGCAGCTTACAGGGGTCCTACAATGAGCAGTTCTTC. This encodes CASSLQGSYNEQFF.

The table lists this clone with a few counts. V is TRBV20-1 and J is TRBJ2-3; 12 bases match TRBD2. CDR1 and CDR2 (germline): DFQATT, SNEGSKA (reference sequence). The CDR3 contains 11 residues. J lost 10 bases, V lost 6 bases, and 2 bases had no gene match. The CDR3 protein is CSATSGGPQYF. DNA of the CDR3: TGCAGTGCGACTAGCGGGGGACCGCAGTATTTT.

Note on this clone: The same CDR3 arises from other DNA sequences in this sample as well. The chain carries TRBV20-1 and TRBJ2-7, with D unresolved. The V and J ends lost 1 base and 2 bases respectively, with 3 bases between them. The germline V gene has CDR1 DFQATT and CDR2 SNEGSKA (reference sequence). The CDR3 length is 11 residues. CDR3 bases: TGCAGTGCTAGAGCAACCTACGAGCAGTACTTC. Translated: CSARATYEQYF.

This clone was seen a handful of times. The chain uses TRBV7-9 and TRBJ1-6; D unclear. Germline values: CDR1 SEHNR, CDR2 FQNEAQ (reference sequence). Trimming stripped 1 base from V and 8 bases from J, with 9 bases between. CDR3 length: 14 residues. The CDR3 DNA sequence: TGTGCCAGCAGCTTAGGCTTGGAGGATTCACCCCTCCACTTT. This translates into CASSLGLEDSPLHF.

The rearrangement joins TRBV5-1 to TRBJ1-2, with D perhaps TRBD1 (5 bases). Germline CDR1 is SGHRS and CDR2 is YFSETQ. CDR3 length: 13 amino acids. The V end lost 4 bases, the J end lost 6 bases, and 13 bases lay between the germline ends. This CDR3 reads CASSERQLDGYTF. Here the CDR3 DNA reads TGCGCCAGCAGCGAGAGACAGCTAGATGGCTACACCTTC. The full variable domain, with the rest looked up from reference TRBV5-1 and TRBJ1-2, is KAGVTQTPRYLIKTRGQQVTLSCSPISGHRSVSWYQQTPGQGLQFLFEYFSETQRNKGNFPGRFSGRQFSNSRSEMNVSTLELGDSALYLCASSERQLDGYTFGSGTRLTVV.

Only a few counts were recorded for this clone. As DNA, the CDR3 is TGTGCCAGCAGCGCTGGGTCTTGGGGCCGCCACAATGAGCAGTTCTTC. It specifies CASSAGSWGRHNEQFF. The rearrangement uses TRBV9 and TRBJ2-1; the D gene is possibly TRBD1 (5 bases). V lost 3 bases, J lost 5 bases, and 18 bases lay in between. This CDR3 is 16 amino acids long. The germline CDR1 and CDR2 sequences are SGDLS and YYNGEE.

The chain has TRBV13 and TRBJ2-5, with 13 bases matching TRBD2. V dropped 5 bases and J dropped 4; count of bases not matched to a gene: 7. The CDR3 runs 16 residues. CDR1 is PRHDT and CDR2 is FYEKMQ in the germline V gene (reference sequence). CDR3 nucleotides: TGTGCCAGCAGCGGCCGGACTAGCGGGGGAGGAGAGACCCAGTACTTC. It is translated as CASSGRTSGGGETQYF.

The V call is TRBV6-5, the J call TRBJ2-7; no clear D gene. Germline V gives CDR1 MNHEY, CDR2 SVGAGI. This CDR3 is built from 13 residues. Deletions cut 0 bases from V and 4 bases from J, with 7 bases between. The CDR3 spells CASSYSAGYEQYF. CDR3 DNA sequence: TGTGCCAGCAGTTACTCAGCTGGTTACGAGCAGTACTTC.

The genes are TRBV12-5 and TRBJ1-5; D might be TRBD1 (6 bases). V was cut by 7 bases and J by 0 bases, with 13 bases left in between. The CDR3 sequence is 15 residues long. Germline lookup yields CDR1 LGHNT and CDR2 FRNRAP. CDR3 amino acids: CASVLQGDSNQPQHF. CDR3 coding DNA: TGTGCTAGTGTTCTACAGGGAGATAGCAATCAGCCCCAGCATTTT.

This clone was observed a few times. The chain has TRBV9 and TRBJ2-1, with TRBD2 matching over 9 bases. There are 15 residues in the CDR3. V lost 0 bases and J lost 8; bases outside the gene matches: 6. Germline values: CDR1 SGDLS, CDR2 YYNGEE. The chain's CDR3 is CASSVGLAEIDEQFF. The CDR3 DNA reads as TGTGCCAGCAGCGTAGGACTAGCGGAGATCGATGAGCAGTTCTTC.

This clone was seen more than once but under ten times. The chain is built from TRBV6-5 and TRBJ2-7, with D tentatively TRBD1 (5 bases). CDR1 MNHEY and CDR2 SVGAGI come from the germline V gene. V was trimmed by 2 bases and J by 3 bases, leaving 11 bases between them. This CDR3 contains 14 residues. The DNA of the CDR3 is TGTGCCAGCAGTTACCAGGGCTTTAGCTACGAGCAGTACTTC. Residues: CASSYQGFSYEQYF.

For the CDR3, the DNA is TGTGCCACTACGTGGGGCGACGAGCAGTACTTC. Translation gives CATTWGDEQYF. The chain is built from TRBV19 and TRBJ2-7, with D maybe TRBD1 (5 bases). The V gene lost 10 bases and the J gene lost 5 bases, with 12 bases spanning the gap. The germline gives CDR1 LNHDA, CDR2 SQIVND (reference sequence). The CDR3 length is 11 residues.

J is TRBJ2-6 and V is TRBV7-2, with a weak D call TRBD2 (5 bases). This CDR3 has 15 amino acids. Trimming left V 6 bases short and J 4 bases short, with 13 bases between. Germline V gene sequence: CDR1 SGHTA, CDR2 FQGNSA. The CDR3 loop reads CASRALRRGANVLTF. CDR3 coding DNA: TGTGCCAGCAGGGCCCTTAGGAGGGGGGCCAACGTCCTGACTTTC.

This chain uses TRBV2 with TRBJ2-7, with 10 bases identical to TRBD1. Trimming removed 6 bases from V and 4 bases from J; junction bases left unmatched: 6. Germline CDR1 reads SNHLY; CDR2 reads FYNNEI. This CDR3 has 14 amino acids. The CDR3 protein is CASRPGQGRYEQYF. Written as DNA, the CDR3 is TGTGCCAGCAGACCGGGACAGGGGAGATACGAGCAGTACTTC.

This chain joins TRBV11-2 and TRBJ1-2; the match to TRBD1 covers 8 bases. Germline CDR1 reads SGHAT; CDR2 reads FQNNGV. Trimming removed 4 bases from V and 3 bases from J; junction bases left unmatched: 1. The CDR3 consists of 13 residues. In nucleotides, the CDR3 is TGTGCCAGCAGCTCGACAGGGGACTATGGCTACACCTTC. Amino acids: CASSSTGDYGYTF.

This sequence joins TRBV15 and TRBJ2-3; 7 bases agree with TRBD2. CDR1 and CDR2 from the germline V gene are LNHNV and YYDKDF (reference sequence). The CDR3 has 18 residues. V lost 0 bases and J lost 0; bases outside the gene matches: 9. CDR3 amino acids: CATSRDYTSSGSTDTQYF. DNA for the CDR3: TGTGCCACCAGCAGAGATTATACCTCTAGCGGTAGCACAGATACGCAGTATTTT.

The rearrangement links TRBV5-4 to TRBJ1-4; 11 bases are shared with TRBD1. CDR3 length equals 15 residues. Germline V gene lookup returns CDR1 SGHNT and CDR2 YYREEE (reference sequence). With V trimmed by 6 bases and J by 8 bases, 9 bases remained unmatched. Here the CDR3 DNA reads TGTGCCAGCACCCTCGGACAGGGGGCGGACGAAAAACTGTTTTTT. It specifies CASTLGQGADEKLFF. The complete variable domain, with remaining parts taken from reference TRBV5-4 and TRBJ1-4, reads ETGVTQSPTHLIKTRGQQVTLRCSSQSGHNTVSWYQQALGQGPQFIFQYYREEENGRGNFPPRFSGLQFPNYSSELNVNALELDDSALYLCASTLGQGADEKLFFGSGTQLSVL.

The chain couples TRBV25-1 to TRBJ1-6; 10 positions match TRBD1. The J segment lost 7 bases and the V segment lost 3 bases, leaving 6 bases of the junction unmatched. The CDR3 is 16 residues long. CDR1 is MGHDK and CDR2 is SYGVNS in the germline V gene. Here the CDR3 DNA reads TGTGCCAGCAGTGACCGACAGGGGGCTCTGAATTCACCCCTCCACTTT. Protein sequence: CASSDRQGALNSPLHF.

This rearrangement joins TRBV2 to TRBJ2-5; D is ambiguous. V lost 5 bases and J 5 bases, leaving 12 bases between the germline ends. From germline, CDR1 is SNHLY and CDR2 FYNNEI. The CDR3 runs to 13 residues. CDR3 sequence reads: CASSPGREETQYF. The CDR3 region has the DNA TGTGCCAGCAGTCCAGGCCGCGAGGAGACCCAGTACTTC. Drawing the rest from reference TRBV2 and TRBJ2-5, the complete variable domain is EPEVTQTPSHQVTQMGQEVILRCVPISNHLYFYWYRQILGQKVEFLVSFYNNEISEKSEIFDDQFSVERPDGSNFTLKIRSTKLEDSAMYFCASSPGREETQYFGPGTRLLVL.

Only a few counts were recorded for this clone. The chain employs TRBV5-4 and TRBJ2-2, with 9 bases that match TRBD1. The CDR3 consists of 15 residues. V shed 1 base and J 5 bases; nucleotides not matched to a gene: 3. Per the germline V gene, CDR1 is SGHNT and CDR2 is YYREEE (reference sequence). In DNA form, the CDR3 reads TGTGCCAGCAGCTTGAGGGACAGGGAAACCGGGGAGCTGTTTTTT. As protein: CASSLRDRETGELFF.

The table lists this clone with a few counts. The rearrangement links TRBV7-2 to TRBJ2-7, with TRBD2 identical over 13 bases. Germline V lookup: CDR1 SGHTA, CDR2 FQGNSA. With 7 bases clipped from V and 2 bases from J, the junction kept 8 bases outside the gene matches. The CDR3 covers 16 residues. CDR3 nucleotide sequence: TGTGCCAGCACCTATTGGGGGACTAGCGGGACCTACGAGCAGTACTTC. Protein sequence: CASTYWGTSGTYEQYF.

This clone was seen only a few times. One end of the junction varies from germline; a read error may be responsible. V is TRBV7-7 and J is TRBJ2-2; TRBD2 is a possible D gene (5 bases). Per the germline V gene, CDR1 is SSHAT and CDR2 is FNYEAQ (reference sequence). The CDR3 has 15 residues. CDR3 DNA: TGTGCTAGCAGCTTAGGAGACTACTTAGCCGGGGAGCTGTTTTTT. This translates into CASSLGDYLAGELFF.